This entry describes one T cell receptor beta chain. Antigen specificity is unknown. The cDNA was generated through 5'RACE incorporating 10-nucleotide random UMIs. Every sequencing run generated in excess of 180 million TCR-beta sequences. These sequences covered 15-18 subjects. TCRdb itself ran the 5' RACE reads through MiXCR, one entry per CDR3 protein. Of some 77,000 distinct CDR3 sequences in the sample, roughly 9.9% were seen once. The sample is drawn from a study of neurological immune-mediated disorders. Broader study findings: The absence of shared CDR3 amino acid sequences among expanded clones across subjects suggests private repertoires in all groups. Healthy controls had more TCR clonal expansion than multiple sclerosis, which showed the least, whereas HTLV-1-associated myelopathy showed the most.

The receptor comes from a man aged 50 to 59 in good health. The source material was PBMCs.

The CDR3 bases are TGTGCCAGCAGCTTCGACGGGAGCAGTAATGAGCAGTTCTTC. This gives the protein CASSFDGSSNEQFF. This rearrangement joins TRBV7-2 to TRBJ2-7, with TRBD2 as a possible D gene (6 bases). The J call is uncertain, as TRBJ2-1 better fits the DNA end. This CDR3 contains 14 residues. The germline V gene has CDR1 SGHTA and CDR2 FQGNSA.